This T cell receptor beta chain was sequenced for a study of blood T cells in healthy people across ages. Overall study results and limits: Not knowing donor CMV status may have confounded expanded clonotype changes.

Of note for this clonotype: Its target is not known.

Alongside a J-beta primer mix, a sample-barcoded 5' primer served in a second PCR lasting roughly 7 to 12 cycles. Tagging of each cDNA molecule was performed by a template-switch adaptor with 12 random nucleotides. TCRdb reprocessed the 5' RACE reads via MiXCR and lists one record per CDR3 protein. The repertoire has 600,000 to 800,000 distinct CDR3 sequences, around 21% of them found once; the top ten carry approximately 3.6%. Sequenced: blood. The TCR sequence derives from a man in his sixties or seventies in good health.

The CDR3 loop reads CASRTNRDYPYEQYF. In DNA form, the CDR3 reads TGTGCCAGCAGAACAAACCGGGACTATCCCTACGAGCAGTACTTC. The chain recombines TRBV6-5 with TRBJ2-7; 7 positions agree with TRBD2. Unmatched junction bases numbered 10, after V lost 6 bases and J lost 2 bases. Per germline, CDR1 MNHEY and CDR2 SVGAGI. The CDR3 is 15 residues long.